These T cell receptor beta chains were read from a single sample in a study of Ad26.COV2.S vaccination and SARS-CoV-2 variants. Measured with immunoSEQ multiplex PCR; TCRdb has only the in-frame clones, and not every one. The sample has more than 300,000 clones, roughly 90% seen once; the top ten hold about 5%. This sample comprised peripheral blood, obtained in a trial of Ad26.COV2.S vaccine versus placebo. The receptors originated from a person aged 18-65 years who received the Ad26.COV2.S COVID-19 vaccine or a placebo. Each CDR3 is given with its conserved first and last residue. The D gene is left open where the match is weak.

V gene	D gene	J gene	CDR3 DNA	CDR3 protein
TRBV18	TRBD1	TRBJ2-2	TGTGCCAGCTCTCAAACCCGGGACAGGGGATCAGGGGAGCTGTTTTTT	CASSQTRDRGSGELFF
TRBV27	TRBD1	TRBJ1-2	TGTGCCACCTCGGGACAGGGAGACTATGGCTACACCTTC	CATSGQGDYGYTF
TRBV15	TRBD2	TRBJ2-5	TGTGCCACCAGCCGATACGCGGAACTAGCGGGACAAGAGACCCAGTACTTC	CATSRYAELAGQETQYF
TRBV6-2/TRBV6-3	NA	TRBJ2-7	TGTGCCAGCAGTTACACGGCCCAGACCTCCTACGAGCAGTACTTC	CASSYTAQTSYEQYF
TRBV5-5	NA	TRBJ1-3	TGTGCCAGCAGCCTTAGGCAGCTAAGCTCTGGAAACACCATATATTTT	CASSLRQLSSGNTIYF
TRBV5-6	TRBD1	TRBJ1-1	TGTGCCAGCAGCATCCGGGACAGGTCATTCACTGAAGCTTTCTTT	CASSIRDRSFTEAFF
TRBV6-5	NA	TRBJ2-1	TGTGCCAGCAGTTTAACAGGGTTGGGGATCTATGAGCAGTTCTTC	CASSLTGLGIYEQFF
TRBV10-1	TRBD1	TRBJ2-7	TGCGCCAGCAGCGGGACAGACTACGAGCAGTACTTC	CASSGTDYEQYF
TRBV7-8	TRBD2	TRBJ2-1	TGTGCCAGCAGCTCCTGGGGGCAGCGGGGGGGCCTCTTTGAGCAGTTCTTC	CASSSWGQRGGLFEQFF
TRBV9	NA	TRBJ1-4	TGTGCCAGCAGCACTTACGGGGGTGCAGCTAATGAAAAACTGTTTTTT	CASSTYGGAANEKLFF
TRBV4-1	NA	TRBJ1-1	TGCGCCAGCAGCCGGCAGCACGGGCAGAGATACACTGAAGCTTTCTTT	CASSRQHGQRYTEAFF